These 13 T cell receptor beta chains share one sample of origin, sequenced in a study of blood T cell repertoires in COVID-19. Sequencing used immunoSEQ multiplex PCR; TCRdb keeps in-frame clones, though not all of them. The sample shows fewer than 100,000 clones, around nine tenths of them seen only once. The sequenced sample consisted of peripheral blood. The receptors come from a man aged 65-85 years with acute or convalescent COVID-19.

V gene TRBV6-1 combines with J gene TRBJ2-7; 7 nucleotides line up with TRBD1. The junction had 3 bases not matched to a gene; V was cut back by 1 base and J by 6 bases. The V gene's germline CDR1 is MNHNS and CDR2 SASEGT. The CDR3 runs to 13 residues. The CDR3 here is CASSEGAGGEQYF. In DNA form, the CDR3 reads TGTGCCAGCAGTGAAGGGGCAGGGGGCGAGCAGTACTTC.

J is TRBJ2-2 and V is TRBV7-8, with D tentatively TRBD1 (5 bases). The germline gives CDR1 SGHVS, CDR2 FQNEAQ. V dropped 5 bases and J dropped 0 bases, with 10 bases sitting between them. The CDR3 has 15 residues. CDR3 sequence: CASSPDRANTGELFF. CDR3 nucleotides: TGTGCCAGCAGCCCAGACAGAGCGAACACCGGGGAGCTGTTTTTT.

This rearrangement joins TRBV3-1 (or the pseudogene TRBV3-2) to TRBJ2-7, with TRBD1 as a possible D gene (6 bases). Germline assignment: CDR1 LGHDT and CDR2 YNNKEL (reference sequence). Trimming cost V 1 base and J 1 base, with 14 bases left between them. The CDR3 length is 16 residues. CDR3 sequence: CASSQGRLGQSYEQYF. CDR3 DNA: TGTGCCAGCAGCCAAGGTAGATTAGGACAGTCCTACGAGCAGTACTTC.

V gene TRBV19 combines with J gene TRBJ1-1, with 9 bases lining up with TRBD1. J lost 6 bases, V lost 4 bases, and 6 bases had no gene match. The CDR3 contains 14 residues. Germline loops: CDR1 LNHDA, CDR2 SQIVND (reference sequence). CDR3: CASSSDRGRPEAFF. CDR3 DNA: TGTGCCAGTAGTAGCGACAGGGGGAGGCCTGAAGCTTTCTTT.

The V gene is TRBV11-2, the J gene TRBJ2-3; 10 positions agree with TRBD2. The ends lost 3 bases at V and 4 bases at J; junction bases unmatched: 7. This CDR3 is built from 16 residues. Germline CDR1 SGHAT, CDR2 FQNNGV. The CDR3 protein is CASSLQRGGRADTQYF. The CDR3 nucleotides are TGTGCCAGCAGCTTGCAGCGGGGGGGCCGGGCAGATACGCAGTATTTT.

J is TRBJ1-6 and V is TRBV7-6; TRBD1 might be the D (6 bases). This CDR3 spans 15 amino acids. Germline-derived CDR1 and CDR2 are SGHVS and FNYEAQ. V was shortened by 1 base and J by 6 bases, with 10 bases between the two germline ends. CDR3: CASSLDQGINSPLHF. DNA of the CDR3: TGTGCCAGCAGCTTAGATCAGGGGATTAATTCACCCCTCCACTTT.

This sequence joins TRBV28 and TRBJ1-4; D possibly corresponds to TRBD1 (5 bases). Looked up from germline, CDR1 is MDHEN and CDR2 is SYDVKM. This CDR3 comprises 16 residues. Trimming pared 6 bases from V and 6 bases from J, leaving 20 bases between. CDR3 sequence: CASSLSRAGPYEKLFF. CDR3 DNA sequence: TGTGCCAGCAGCCTATCACGGGCAGGGCCGTATGAAAAACTGTTTTTT. The full variable domain, completed using reference TRBV28 and TRBJ1-4, is DVKVTQSSRYLVKRTGEKVFLECVQDMDHENMFWYRQDPGLGLRLIYFSYDVKMKEKGDIPEGYSVSREKKERFSLILESASTNQTSMYLCASSLSRAGPYEKLFFGSGTQLSVL.

In this sample, this clone turned up once. The chain links TRBV5-4 to TRBJ2-1, with TRBD2 identical over 12 bases. Germline CDR1 reads SGHNT; CDR2 reads YYREEE (reference sequence). CDR3 size: 15 residues. V lost 3 bases, J lost 3 bases, and 1 base stayed unmatched. CDR3 bases: TGTGCCAGCAGCTCTAGCGGGGGGGGCTACAATGAGCAGTTCTTC. Amino acids: CASSSSGGGYNEQFF.

V gene TRBV2 combines with J gene TRBJ2-3; tentatively, D is TRBD2 (6 bases). The CDR3 extends over 14 amino acids. Trimming shortened V by 4 bases and J by 8 bases, and 16 bases separated the two germline ends. Looked up from germline, CDR1 is SNHLY and CDR2 is FYNNEI. The CDR3: CASSAGTPPGTQYF. The CDR3 DNA sequence: TGTGCCAGCAGTGCCGGGACTCCGCCGGGTACGCAGTATTTT. The full variable domain, with the rest looked up from reference TRBV2 and TRBJ2-3, is EPEVTQTPSHQVTQMGQEVILRCVPISNHLYFYWYRQILGQKVEFLVSFYNNEISEKSEIFDDQFSVERPDGSNFTLKIRSTKLEDSAMYFCASSAGTPPGTQYFGPGTRLTVL.

The chain carries TRBV3-1 (or the pseudogene TRBV3-2) and TRBJ2-1; 11 nucleotides agree with TRBD1. Losses at the gene ends were 1 base for V and 7 bases for J; bases not matched to a gene: 6. CDR3 length: 16 amino acids. Germline assignment: CDR1 LGHDT and CDR2 YNNKEL (reference sequence). The CDR3 coding sequence is TGTGCCAGCAGCCAAGCGGACAGGGGGCGGGTTAATGAGCAGTTCTTC. Translation: CASSQADRGRVNEQFF.

The rearrangement uses TRBV19 and TRBJ2-2; TRBD2 agrees at 7 bases. The V and J ends lost 5 bases and 2 bases, in that order; junction bases with no gene match: 2. The CDR3 runs to 14 residues. Germline V CDR1 and CDR2: LNHDA, SQIVND (reference sequence). The CDR3 is CASSAGENTGELFF. In nucleotides, the CDR3 is TGTGCCAGTAGTGCGGGGGAAAACACCGGGGAGCTGTTTTTT.

V and J are TRBV5-1 and TRBJ2-7, with unresolved D. V lost 4 bases and J lost 6, with 14 bases in between. This CDR3 region has 13 residues. Germline lookup yields CDR1 SGHRS and CDR2 YFSETQ. In DNA form, the CDR3 reads TGCGCCAGCAGCCTGGCAAGCCTAATCGAGCAGTACTTC. This translates into CASSLASLIEQYF.

The CDR3 is CASSLGSRGYTF. CDR3 nucleotide sequence: TGTGCCAGCAGCTTGGGTAGTCGTGGCTACACCTTC. V is TRBV5-6 and J is TRBJ1-2, with D unclear. Trimming cost V 0 bases and J 7 bases, with 7 bases left between them. Germline assignment: CDR1 SGHDT and CDR2 YYEEEE. CDR3 length: 12 residues.